Listed below are T cell receptor beta chains from one sample, sequenced in a study of blood T cell repertoires in COVID-19. Assay used: immunoSEQ multiplex PCR; TCRdb lists only in-frame clones, some missing. This table holds 65,000 to 75,000 clones, roughly three quarters found once. The sequenced sample was peripheral blood. All receptors derive from a man aged 80 or over with acute or convalescent COVID-19. Both conserved end residues are part of each CDR3. The D gene is left open where the match is weak. Rows may omit the clone size; those that give it use once, few, many or a size class.

j_call clone_size v_call d_call cdr3_length cdr3_nt cdr3_aa
TRBJ2-7 once TRBV6-2/TRBV6-3 . 16 TGTGCCAGCAGTTACTCGACTTGGGGCAGCTCCTACGAGCAGTACTTC CASSYSTWGSSYEQYF
TRBJ1-5 . TRBV6-5 . 15 TGTGCCAGCAGTTACTCAAAAGGGGGCAATCAGCCCCAGCATTTT CASSYSKGGNQPQHF
TRBJ2-7 . TRBV13 . 16 TGTGCCAGCAGCACAAGTCCATCCCGTGCAGCCTACGAGCAGTACTTC CASSTSPSRAAYEQYF
TRBJ2-7 medium-sized TRBV7-2 . 13 TGTGCCAGCAGCTTCACCCAGGGGTCCGAGCAGTACTTC CASSFTQGSEQYF
TRBJ1-2 . TRBV7-2 . 12 TGTGCCAGCAGCTTAGGGCAGAACGGCTACACCTTC CASSLGQNGYTF
TRBJ2-2 . TRBV2 . 14 TGTGCCAGCAGTGTTGAGGGTTCCACCGGGGAGCTGTTTTTT CASSVEGSTGELFF
TRBJ2-1 . TRBV27 . 16 TGTGCCAGCAGTTTTCGGGGTATAGCCTCGAGCAATGAGCAGTTCTTC CASSFRGIASSNEQFF
TRBJ1-6 . TRBV7-2 . 14 TGTGCCAGCAGCTTAGTCGGACAGAATTCACCCCTCCACTTT CASSLVGQNSPLHF
TRBJ2-1 . TRBV28 TRBD2 20 TGTGCCAGCAGCGCGCAGGGACCGACATGGGGACTAGCGGGAGTGGTTGAGCAGTTCTTC CASSAQGPTWGLAGVVEQFF
TRBJ1-6 . TRBV5-4 . 14 TGTGCCAGCAGCTTGGGAGGCCGGAATTCACCCCTCCACTTT CASSLGGRNSPLHF
TRBJ2-1 . TRBV6-5 . 15 TGTGCCAGCAGTTATAGTGAAAGCTCCTACAATGAGCAGTTCTTC CASSYSESSYNEQFF
TRBJ1-1 . TRBV7-2 TRBD1 14 TGTGCCAGCAGCGGACAGGGAGGAGGCACTGAAGCTTTCTTT CASSGQGGGTEAFF
TRBJ2-7 . TRBV7-9 . 14 TGTGCCAGCAGCTTTGTAGGGGGGGCCTACGAGCAGTACTTC CASSFVGGAYEQYF
TRBJ2-3 once TRBV7-9 TRBD1 18 TGTGCCAGCAGCTTGGTGGACAGGGGGGATAGTAGCACAGATACGCAGTATTTT CASSLVDRGDSSTDTQYF
TRBJ1-1 . TRBV9 . 13 TGTGCCAGCAGCGTTGACTGGAACACTGAAGCTTTCTTT CASSVDWNTEAFF
TRBJ1-1 . TRBV29-1 TRBD1 12 TGCAGCGTTGGGGACAGGGTTTCTGAAGCTTTCTTT CSVGDRVSEAFF
TRBJ2-3 . TRBV7-8 . 14 TGTGCCAGCAGCGTAAGGGGATTGGCGGATACGCAGTATTTT CASSVRGLADTQYF
TRBJ2-1 . TRBV5-1 . 13 TGCGCCAGCAGCTTGGTCGAGGCGGATGAGCAGTTCTTC CASSLVEADEQFF
TRBJ1-2 few TRBV19 TRBD1 18 TGTGCCAGTAGTTTCTCACGGCTATCCGGGACAGAAAACTATGGCTACACCTTC CASSFSRLSGTENYGYTF
TRBJ2-2 . TRBV21-1 . 13 TGTGCCAGCAGCAAAGCAGCTACGGGGGAGCTGTTTTTT CASSKAATGELFF
TRBJ2-2 . TRBV10-3 . 12 TGTGCCATCAGTGGAACAGACGGGGAGCTGTTTTTT CAISGTDGELFF
TRBJ1-4 . TRBV28 TRBD1 16 TGTGCCAGCAGTTTATCTGGGACAGGGATTAATGAAAAACTGTTTTTT CASSLSGTGINEKLFF
TRBJ2-1 . TRBV19 TRBD2 14 TGTGCCAGTCGTGGGGTAGCGGGAGGAGGGGGGCAGTTCTTC CASRGVAGGGGQFF
TRBJ2-3 many TRBV28 . 14 TGTGCCAGCAGCTTCTTAAGCGGAACAGATACGCAGTATTTT CASSFLSGTDTQYF
TRBJ1-4 . TRBV6-2/TRBV6-3 TRBD1 15 TGTGCCAGCAGTGGGCCGGGACAGGCGACTGAAAAACTGTTTTTT CASSGPGQATEKLFF
TRBJ2-7 . TRBV10-2 . 15 TGCGCCAGCAATAGCGGTTCCCGTCTCCCCTACGAGCAGTACTTC CASNSGSRLPYEQYF
TRBJ2-3 once TRBV25-1 . 16 TGTGCCAGCAGTGAATTTCAGGGTGCGGGCACAGATACGCAGTATTTT CASSEFQGAGTDTQYF
TRBJ2-1 few TRBV7-8 TRBD2 16 TGTGCCAGCAGCTTAGTGGCGGGAGGACAATACAATGAGCAGTTCTTC CASSLVAGGQYNEQFF
TRBJ2-1 . TRBV5-1 . 16 TGCGCCAGCAGCTTGGATGTTGGGGGGACCTTCAATGAGCAGTTCTTC CASSLDVGGTFNEQFF
TRBJ2-1 . TRBV7-9 TRBD2 12 TGTGCCAGCAGGAGACTAGCAGGTGAGCAGTTCTTC CASRRLAGEQFF
TRBJ2-3 . TRBV7-7 . 15 TGTGCTAGCAGCTTAGGGCTGGCAGGCACAGATACGCAGTATTTT CASSLGLAGTDTQYF
TRBJ2-7 . TRBV15 . 16 TGTGCCACCAGCAGAGATCGTCTCTCCAGGGCCTACGAGCAGTACTTC CATSRDRLSRAYEQYF
TRBJ2-1 . TRBV5-5 TRBD1 14 TGTGCCAGCAGCTTTGACAGGGGGCCGGATGAGCAGTTCTTC CASSFDRGPDEQFF
TRBJ1-5 . TRBV11-3 TRBD1 15 TGTGCCAGCAGCCTAAACGGGACAGGGGGACAGCCCCAGCATTTT CASSLNGTGGQPQHF